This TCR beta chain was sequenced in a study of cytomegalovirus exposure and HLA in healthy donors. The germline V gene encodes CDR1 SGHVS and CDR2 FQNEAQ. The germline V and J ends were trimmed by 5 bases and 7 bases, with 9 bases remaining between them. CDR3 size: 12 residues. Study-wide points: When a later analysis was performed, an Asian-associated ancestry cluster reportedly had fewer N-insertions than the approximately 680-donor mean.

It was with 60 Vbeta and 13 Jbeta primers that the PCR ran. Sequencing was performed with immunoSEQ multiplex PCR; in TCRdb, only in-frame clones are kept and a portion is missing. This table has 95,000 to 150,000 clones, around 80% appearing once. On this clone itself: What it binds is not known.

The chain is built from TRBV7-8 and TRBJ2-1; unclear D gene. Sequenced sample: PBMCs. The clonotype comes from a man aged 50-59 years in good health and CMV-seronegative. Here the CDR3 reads CASSPGSNEQFF. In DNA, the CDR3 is TGTGCCAGCAGCCCAGGCTCGAATGAGCAGTTCTTC.